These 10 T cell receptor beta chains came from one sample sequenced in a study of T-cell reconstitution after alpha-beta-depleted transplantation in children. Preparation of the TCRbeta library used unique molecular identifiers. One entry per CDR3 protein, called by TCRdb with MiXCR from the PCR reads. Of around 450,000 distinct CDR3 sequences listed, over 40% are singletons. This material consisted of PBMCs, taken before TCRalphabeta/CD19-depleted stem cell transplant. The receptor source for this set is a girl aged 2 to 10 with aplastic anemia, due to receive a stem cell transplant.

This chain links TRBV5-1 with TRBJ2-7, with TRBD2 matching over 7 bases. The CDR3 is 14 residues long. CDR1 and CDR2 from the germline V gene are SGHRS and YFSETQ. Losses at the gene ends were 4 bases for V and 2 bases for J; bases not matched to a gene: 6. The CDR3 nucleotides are TGCGCCAGCAGCCCCGGCGGGGGAGCCTACGAGCAGTACTTC. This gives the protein CASSPGGGAYEQYF.

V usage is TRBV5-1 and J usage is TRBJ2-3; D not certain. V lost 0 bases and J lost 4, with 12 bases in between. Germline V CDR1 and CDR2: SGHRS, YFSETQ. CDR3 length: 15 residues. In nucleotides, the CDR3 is TGCGCCAGCAGCTTGGGCCGCCTTGGGCCAGATACGCAGTATTTT. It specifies CASSLGRLGPDTQYF.

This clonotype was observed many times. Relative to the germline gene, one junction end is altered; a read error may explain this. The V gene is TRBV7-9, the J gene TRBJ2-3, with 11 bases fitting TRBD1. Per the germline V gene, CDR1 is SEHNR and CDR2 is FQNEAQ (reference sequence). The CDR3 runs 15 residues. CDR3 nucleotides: TGCGCCAGCAGCTCCGGGACAGGGGGGACAGATACGCAGTATTTT. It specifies CASSSGTGGTDTQYF. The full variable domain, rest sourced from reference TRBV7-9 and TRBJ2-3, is DTGVSQNPRHKITKRGQNVTFRCDPISEHNRLYWYRQTLGQGPEFLTYFQNEAQLEKSRLLSDRFSAERPKGSFSTLEIQRTEQGDSAMYLCASSSGTGGTDTQYFGPGTRLTVL.

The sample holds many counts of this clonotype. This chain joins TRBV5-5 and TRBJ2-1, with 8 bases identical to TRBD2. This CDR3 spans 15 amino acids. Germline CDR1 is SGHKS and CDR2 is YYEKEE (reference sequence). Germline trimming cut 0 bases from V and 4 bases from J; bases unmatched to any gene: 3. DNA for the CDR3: TGTGCCAGCAGCTTGGCTCCTAGCGGGTACAATGAGCAGTTCTTC. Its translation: CASSLAPSGYNEQFF.

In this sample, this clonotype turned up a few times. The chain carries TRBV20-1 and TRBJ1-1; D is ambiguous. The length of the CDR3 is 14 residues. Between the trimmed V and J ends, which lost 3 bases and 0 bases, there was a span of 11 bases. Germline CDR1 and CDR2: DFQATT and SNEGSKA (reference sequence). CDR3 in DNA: TGCAGTGCTAGCGACCTAGCAGTGAACACTGAAGCTTTCTTT. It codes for CSASDLAVNTEAFF.

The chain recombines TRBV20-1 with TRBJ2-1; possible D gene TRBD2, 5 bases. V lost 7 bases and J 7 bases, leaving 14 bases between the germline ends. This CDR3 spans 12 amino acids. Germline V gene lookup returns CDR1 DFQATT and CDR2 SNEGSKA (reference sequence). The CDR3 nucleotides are TGCAGTGACGAGCGGTGGGGAAATGAGCAGTTCTTC. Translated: CSDERWGNEQFF.

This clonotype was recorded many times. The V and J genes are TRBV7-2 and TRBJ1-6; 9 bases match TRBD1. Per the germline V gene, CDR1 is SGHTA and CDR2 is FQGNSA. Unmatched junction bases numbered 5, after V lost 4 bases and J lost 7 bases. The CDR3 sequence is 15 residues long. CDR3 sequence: CASSSRDRANSPLHF. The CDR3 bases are TGTGCCAGCAGCTCTCGGGACAGGGCCAATTCACCCCTCCACTTT.

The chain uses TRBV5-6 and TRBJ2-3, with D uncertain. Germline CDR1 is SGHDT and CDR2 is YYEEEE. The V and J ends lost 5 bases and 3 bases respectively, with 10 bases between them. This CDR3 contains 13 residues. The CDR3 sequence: CASSQLDTDTQYF. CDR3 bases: TGTGCCAGCAGTCAACTGGATACAGATACGCAGTATTTT.

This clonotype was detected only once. Here the CDR3 reads CASMRGSEQFF. The CDR3 bases are TGTGCCAGCATGCGAGGGAGTGAGCAGTTCTTC. The chain recombines TRBV11-1 with TRBJ2-1; the D gene is possibly TRBD2 (5 bases). Per germline, CDR1 SGHAT and CDR2 FQDESV (reference sequence). V gave up 7 bases and J gave up 9 bases, with 10 bases separating them. CDR3 length: 11 residues.

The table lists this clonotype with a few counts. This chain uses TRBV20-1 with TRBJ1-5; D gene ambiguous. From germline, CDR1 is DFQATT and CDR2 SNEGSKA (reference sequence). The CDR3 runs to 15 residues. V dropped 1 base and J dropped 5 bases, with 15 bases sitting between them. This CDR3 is CSARGDGRLHQPQHF. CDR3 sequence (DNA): TGCAGTGCTAGAGGAGACGGCCGTCTCCATCAGCCCCAGCATTTT.